Listed below are T cell receptor beta chains from one sample, sequenced in a study of beta chain features in type 1 diabetes. The protocol was immunoSEQ multiplex PCR, while the TCRdb copy is restricted to in-frame clones and leaves out a portion. The sample consists of about 350,000 clones, 20% of them appearing once. Sequenced sample: naive CD4+ T cells from blood. These receptors all stem from a woman aged 18-29 years in good health. CDR3s include the opening cysteine and the closing phenylalanine or tryptophan. A D gene is named only where the DNA matches it firmly. Size tells how often a clone was seen (once, few, many) or the class of an expanded clone, and some rows leave it out.

size	D	V	J	DNA	CDR3
few	TRBD2	TRBV20-1	TRBJ2-5	TGCAGTGCTCCGAGCGGGGGCACCCAGTACTTC	CSAPSGGTQYF
few	NA	TRBV15	TRBJ2-7	TGTGCCACCAGCAGGGGAGATAGCTACGAGCAGTACTTC	CATSRGDSYEQYF
NA	NA	TRBV19	TRBJ2-7	TGTGCCAGTAGTCGCGGGCCCAGGCCCTACGAGCAGTACTTC	CASSRGPRPYEQYF
few	NA	TRBV30	TRBJ2-7	TGTGCCTGGAGTAGCCGGGGCGAGCAGTACTTC	CAWSSRGEQYF
few	TRBD2	TRBV19	TRBJ2-1	TGTGCCAGTAGTCCTTCAGCTAGCGGGGCCTATGAGCAGTTCTTC	CASSPSASGAYEQFF
NA	TRBD2	TRBV7-9	TRBJ2-3	TGTGCCAGCAGCTTAACTTTCGGGAGGGCAGATACGCAGTATTTT	CASSLTFGRADTQYF
NA	TRBD1	TRBV7-9	TRBJ1-2	TGTGCCAGCAGGGACAGGGAGGACTATGGCTACACCTTC	CASRDREDYGYTF
NA	NA	TRBV28	TRBJ2-5	TGTGCCAGCAGCATGTACCAAGAGACCCAGTACTTC	CASSMYQETQYF
few	TRBD2	TRBV7-3	TRBJ2-1	TGTGCCAGCGCGGGCGGGGGGGCCAATGAGCAGTTCTTC	CASAGGGANEQFF
NA	TRBD2	TRBV4-1	TRBJ2-7	TGCGCCAGCAGCCAAAACAGCGGGGGGGCCTACGAGCAGTACTTC	CASSQNSGGAYEQYF
NA	TRBD1	TRBV27	TRBJ2-6	TGTGCCAGCAGTTTATTTGGGACAGCCTCTGGGGCCAACGTCCTGACTTTC	CASSLFGTASGANVLTF
NA	TRBD1	TRBV11-3	TRBJ2-7	TGTGCCAGCAGTAAAGACAGGGGATACGAGCAGTACTTC	CASSKDRGYEQYF
NA	TRBD1	TRBV10-3	TRBJ2-3	TGTGCCATCAGTCCGAATCGCCAGACAGGGGACACAGATACGCAGTATTTT	CAISPNRQTGDTDTQYF
NA	TRBD2	TRBV7-2	TRBJ2-7	TGTGCCAGCAGCTTAACCAGCGGGGGTGTATACGAGCAGTACTTC	CASSLTSGGVYEQYF
NA	TRBD2	TRBV18	TRBJ2-1	TGTGCCAGCTCACCACGGGTCGGACTAGCGGGGGGCTCCTACAATGAGCAGTTCTTC	CASSPRVGLAGGSYNEQFF
NA	NA	TRBV9	TRBJ2-1	TGTGCCAGCAGCCTCACTACCTACAATGAGCAGTTCTTC	CASSLTTYNEQFF
NA	NA	TRBV5-1	TRBJ1-2	TGCGCCAGCAGTGAGGTCGATGGCTACACCTTC	CASSEVDGYTF
few	NA	TRBV29-1	TRBJ1-3	TGCAGCGTTGGCCCGTTAACTTCTAGCTCTGGAAACACCATATATTTT	CSVGPLTSSSGNTIYF
NA	NA	TRBV6-4	TRBJ1-2	TGTGCCAGCAGTGACTCTTGGCAGGGGAAGGGTGGCTACACCTTC	CASSDSWQGKGGYTF
NA	NA	TRBV4-2	TRBJ2-7	TGTGCCAGCAGCCAAGATTGGACACAGTCCTACGAGCAGTACTTC	CASSQDWTQSYEQYF
NA	NA	TRBV5-1	TRBJ1-1	TGCGCCAGCAGCCGGGGGTGGGAGACTGAAGCTTTCTTT	CASSRGWETEAFF
few	TRBD2	TRBV7-2	TRBJ2-7	TGTGCCAGCAGCTTAGCTAGCGGGGGCACCTACGAGCAGTACTTC	CASSLASGGTYEQYF